One sample yielded the 28 T cell receptor beta chains listed below, sequenced in a study of blood T cells in healthy people across ages (dated by TCRdb to the mid-2010s). The library was obtained by 5' RACE. Sequencing used an Illumina HiSeq 2500. A second PCR of roughly 7 to 12 cycles was performed with a sample-barcoded 5' primer and a J-beta primer mix. Using fastp at Q25 and MiXCR, TCRdb reprocessed the public reads and kept productive beta chains. Entries are consolidated by CDR3 protein sequence, retaining the most common genes and DNA. The sample includes under 2 million distinct CDR3 sequences, with about 31% observed a single time. Jointly, the top ten make up approximately 10% of the sample. Sample: blood. These receptors were collected from a woman in her twenties or thirties in good health.

The chain combines TRBV20-1 with TRBJ2-3, with D perhaps matching TRBD1 or TRBD2 (5 bases each). V lost 3 bases and J lost 5, with 12 bases in between. CDR1 is DFQATT, CDR2 SNEGSKA, per germline (reference sequence). The CDR3 has 13 residues. As DNA, the CDR3 is TGCAGTGCTAGCTTCAGGGCGGGAGATACGCAGTATTTT. It is translated as CSASFRAGDTQYF.

This clonotype was seen more than once but under ten times. This chain connects TRBV10-3 to TRBJ2-1, with TRBD2 matching over 9 bases. Germline CDR1 ENHRY, CDR2 SYGVKD. CDR3 size: 14 residues. The J segment lost 4 bases and the V segment lost 10 bases, leaving 8 bases of the junction unmatched. The CDR3 nucleotides are TGTGCCACCCGACCTAGCGGGAAGTACAATGAGCAGTTCTTC. The encoded protein is CATRPSGKYNEQFF.

This clonotype has more than one count but fewer than ten. The chain couples TRBV12-3 or TRBV12-4 to TRBJ2-5; 13 positions agree with TRBD2. This CDR3 has 14 residues. The V segment lost 6 bases and the J segment 5 bases; nucleotides outside the gene matches: 3. The CDR3 nucleotides read TGTGCCAGCAGCGGGACTAGCGGGGCTGAGACCCAGTACTTC. It yields the protein CASSGTSGAETQYF.

This chain connects TRBV5-6 to TRBJ2-7, with TRBD2 matching 12 bases. The CDR3 sequence is 14 residues long. CDR1 is SGHDT, CDR2 YYEEEE, per germline. V was pared by 0 bases and J by 6 bases, with 1 base of the junction left unmatched. The CDR3 spells CASSLGLAGAEQYF. CDR3 nucleotide sequence: TGTGCCAGCAGCTTGGGACTAGCGGGAGCCGAGCAGTACTTC.

This clonotype was seen more than once but under ten times. The chain is built from TRBV14 and TRBJ1-2; no firm D call. Germline loops: CDR1 SGHDN, CDR2 FVKESK. V was clipped by 2 bases and J by 6 bases, with 19 bases between them. This CDR3 is 16 amino acids long. The CDR3 region is CASSQPPGSLGDGYTF. DNA of the CDR3: TGTGCCAGCAGCCAACCACCGGGCTCCTTGGGAGATGGCTACACCTTC.

On this clonotype: One base away lies a much larger clone, so this may be a sequencing read error. DNA for the CDR3: TGCAGTGCTAGAGATCCAGGAAGGCTTGAGCAGTACTTC. Translating gives CSARDPGRLEQYF. The V and J genes are TRBV20-1 and TRBJ2-5, with D unclear. The germline V gene has CDR1 DFQATT and CDR2 SNEGSKA (reference sequence). This CDR3 comprises 13 residues. Deletions cut 0 bases from V and 11 bases from J, with 16 bases between.

This clonotype was seen ten or more times. This chain joins TRBV4-1 and TRBJ2-5; D not resolved. Germline V CDR1 and CDR2: MGHRA, YSYEKL. The CDR3 totals 13 residues. The V gene lost 4 bases and the J gene lost 1 base, with 7 bases spanning the gap. The CDR3 DNA sequence: TGCGCCAGCAGCCCAACCCTCCAAGAGACCCAGTACTTC. Amino acids: CASSPTLQETQYF.

This clonotype came up many times. The V and J genes are TRBV6-2 or TRBV6-3 and TRBJ2-3, with D possibly TRBD2 on 5 matching bases. The CDR3 extends over 13 amino acids. The V and J ends lost 6 bases and 4 bases respectively, with 11 bases between them. Germline assignment: CDR1 MNHEY and CDR2 SVGEGT. Written as DNA, the CDR3 is TGTGCCAGCAGCCGAACTAGTGCAGATACGCAGTATTTT. Translated: CASSRTSADTQYF.

This rearrangement joins TRBV2 to TRBJ2-3, with a tentative D call TRBD2 (5 bases). Germline values: CDR1 SNHLY, CDR2 FYNNEI. This CDR3 is 15 amino acids long. Trimming took off 6 bases at V and 5 bases at J, with 18 bases between the two ends. The CDR3 sequence: CASRPDLWAGDTQYF. The CDR3 nucleotides read TGTGCCAGCAGACCGGACTTATGGGCGGGAGATACGCAGTATTTT. Supplemented by reference TRBV2 and TRBJ2-3, the full variable domain reads EPEVTQTPSHQVTQMGQEVILRCVPISNHLYFYWYRQILGQKVEFLVSFYNNEISEKSEIFDDQFSVERPDGSNFTLKIRSTKLEDSAMYFCASRPDLWAGDTQYFGPGTRLTVL.

The genes are TRBV6-1 and TRBJ1-2; D uncertain. Trimming left V 8 bases short and J 2 bases short, with 6 bases between. Germline values: CDR1 MNHNS, CDR2 SASEGT. The CDR3 spans 11 residues. The DNA for the CDR3 is TGTGCCAGCGGGTTCAACTATGGCTACACCTTC. Translated, it gives CASGFNYGYTF.

As for this clonotype: A much larger clone differs from this one at a single base, so this may be a read error. The J gene is TRBJ2-3, the V gene TRBV12-3 or TRBV12-4; D is possibly TRBD2 (6 bases). This CDR3 has 14 amino acids. As DNA, the CDR3 is TGTGCCGGCAGTCCAATGGGGGGAGCAGATACGCAGTATTTT. Translated: CAGSPMGGADTQYF.

This chain joins TRBV20-1 and TRBJ1-6; possible D gene TRBD1, 6 bases. V was trimmed by 6 bases and J by 6 bases, leaving 18 bases between them. The CDR3 loop spans 15 amino acids. Germline V gene sequence: CDR1 DFQATT, CDR2 SNEGSKA (reference sequence). Written as DNA, the CDR3 is TGCAGTGCCTTCTCGACAGGTCGGGGTAATTCACCCCTCCACTTT. Translating it yields CSAFSTGRGNSPLHF.

A few counts support this clonotype. This chain links TRBV7-9 with TRBJ1-1; D is ambiguous. The CDR3 is 12 residues long. CDR1 and CDR2 (germline): SEHNR, FQNEAQ (reference sequence). The V gene lost 5 bases and the J gene lost 8 bases, with 12 bases spanning the gap. The CDR3 reads CASSLNPIEAFF. The CDR3 DNA reads as TGTGCCAGCAGCCTCAACCCAATCGAAGCTTTCTTT.

In its sample, this clonotype was seen a few times. This sequence joins TRBV4-2 and TRBJ2-3; 9 bases map to TRBD2. Germline trimming cut 0 bases from V and 2 bases from J; bases unmatched to any gene: 6. The V gene's germline CDR1 is LGHNA and CDR2 YNFKEQ. This CDR3 comprises 17 residues. CDR3: CASSQESGTSITDTQYF. The DNA for the CDR3 is TGTGCCAGCAGCCAAGAGTCCGGGACTAGCATCACAGATACGCAGTATTTT.

This clonotype was counted only a few times. This chain links TRBV29-1 with TRBJ1-5, with D hard to call. V was clipped by 5 bases and J by 9 bases, with 14 bases between them. The CDR3 runs to 12 residues. CDR1 is SQVTM, CDR2 ANQGSEA, per germline. The CDR3 reads CSVLDGRGPQHF. CDR3 coding DNA: TGCAGCGTTTTGGACGGTCGAGGGCCCCAGCATTTT.

This clonotype appeared a single time. An end of the junction differs from the germline gene, which may be a read error. This chain connects TRBV27 to TRBJ2-3, with D perhaps TRBD2 (6 bases). In germline, CDR1 is MNHEY, CDR2 SMNVEV (reference sequence). This CDR3 comprises 14 residues. The CDR3 spells CAGSHGTPTDTQYF. The CDR3 region has the DNA TGTGCCGGCAGTCATGGGACTCCCACAGATACGCAGTATTTT.

Concerning this clonotype itself: Compared with germline, one end of the junction differs, possibly owing to a read error. The genes are TRBV9 and TRBJ2-1; a possible D gene is TRBD2 (5 bases). CDR3 size: 15 residues. Germline V gene data show CDR1 as SGDLS and CDR2 as YYNGEE. CDR3 loop: CTSSASFWTEGEQFF. The CDR3 nucleotides are TGTACCAGCAGCGCTTCATTCTGGACTGAGGGTGAGCAGTTCTTC.

As regards this clonotype: This may stem from a read error, because a much larger clone lies one nucleotide away. The rearrangement links TRBV6-6 to TRBJ1-5; TRBD1 might be the D (5 bases). Germline V gene lookup returns CDR1 MNHNY and CDR2 SVGAGI (reference sequence). This CDR3 region has 14 residues. Between the trimmed V and J ends, which lost 6 bases and 1 base, there was a span of 10 bases. CDR3 nucleotide sequence: TGTGCCAGCAGGTTAAGGGACAGCAATCAGCCCCAGCATTTT. It is translated as CASRLRDSNQPQHF.

Ten or more counts support this clonotype. The chain joins TRBV4-1 to TRBJ2-1; D call uncertain. The V gene lost 2 bases and the J gene lost 3 bases, with 2 bases spanning the gap. The CDR3 totals 12 residues. Germline V CDR1 and CDR2: MGHRA, YSYEKL. The CDR3 coding sequence is TGCGCCAGCAGCCAAAACTACAATGAGCAGTTCTTC. Its protein is CASSQNYNEQFF.

CDR3 nucleotide sequence: TGTGCCTGGAGTCTCGGACAGAGGAACACTGAAGCTTTCTTT. Protein: CAWSLGQRNTEAFF. The chain has TRBV30 and TRBJ1-1, with D possibly being TRBD1 (6 bases). Trimming cost V 2 bases and J 1 base, with 11 bases left between them. Germline V gene data show CDR1 as GTSNPN and CDR2 as SVGIG (reference sequence). The CDR3 is 14 amino acids.

For this clonotype: This may be a read error: a much more frequent sequence differs by one nucleotide. The gene calls are TRBV5-5 and TRBJ2-5; TRBD1 is a possible D gene (6 bases). Germline lookup yields CDR1 SGHKS and CDR2 YYEKEE (reference sequence). The V and J ends lost 4 bases and 12 bases respectively, with 19 bases between them. The length of the CDR3 is 13 residues. Here the CDR3 reads CASSRQDSYEKYF. The CDR3 coding sequence is TGTGCCAGCAGCCGACAGGACTCCTACGAGAAGTACTTC.

This clonotype was detected only once. A read error may account for a junction end that differs from germline. This sequence joins TRBV5-1 and TRBJ2-2, with 14 bases that match TRBD2. This CDR3 contains 16 residues. Per the germline V gene, CDR1 is SGHRS and CDR2 is YFSETQ. CDR3 coding DNA: TGCGCTAGCAGCTTGCCGGGACTAGCGGGAGCGGGGGAGCGGTTTTTT. Its protein is CASSLPGLAGAGERFF.

This rearrangement joins TRBV7-8 to TRBJ2-1, with 7 positions matching TRBD2. The CDR3 has 18 amino acids. Germline CDR1 reads SGHVS; CDR2 reads FQNEAQ. V was pared by 2 bases and J by 6 bases, with 16 bases of the junction left unmatched. The CDR3 loop is CASSLPPGKAGVFNEQFF. The CDR3, as DNA: TGTGCCAGCAGCTTACCACCGGGGAAGGCGGGGGTTTTCAATGAGCAGTTCTTC. Complete variable domain (other parts from reference TRBV7-8 and TRBJ2-1): GAGVSQSPRYKVAKRGQDVALRCDPISGHVSLFWYQQALGQGPEFLTYFQNEAQLDKSGLPSDRFFAERPEGSVSTLKIQRTQQEDSAVYLCASSLPPGKAGVFNEQFFGPGTRLTVL.

This clonotype was counted between two and nine times. This rearrangement joins TRBV20-1 to TRBJ2-3; TRBD2 matches at 8 bases. Germline CDR1 DFQATT, CDR2 SNEGSKA (reference sequence). Trimming at V came to 0 bases and at J to 3 bases, leaving 8 bases not matched to a gene. This CDR3 has 16 amino acids. CDR3 loop: CSARDIPSGSTDTQYF. The DNA for the CDR3 is TGCAGTGCTAGAGATATCCCCAGCGGGAGTACAGATACGCAGTATTTT.

The chain combines TRBV6-5 with TRBJ2-7, with 9 nucleotides matching TRBD2. The CDR3 contains 14 residues. Germline trimming cut 5 bases from V and 0 bases from J; bases unmatched to any gene: 2. Germline CDR1 reads MNHEY; CDR2 reads SVGAGI. The CDR3: CASSPSGISYEQYF. The CDR3 bases are TGTGCCAGCAGTCCTAGCGGGATCTCCTACGAGCAGTACTTC.

V is TRBV3-1 and J is TRBJ2-2, with TRBD1 matching over 7 bases. The V segment lost 5 bases and the J segment 5 bases; nucleotides outside the gene matches: 20. The CDR3 covers 19 residues. Germline V gene sequence: CDR1 LGHDT, CDR2 YNNKEL (reference sequence). The CDR3 protein is CASSYPGADRRFGTGELFF. The CDR3 DNA is TGTGCCAGCAGCTATCCCGGGGCGGACAGGCGATTTGGAACCGGGGAGCTGTTTTTT.

The chain links TRBV3-1 to TRBJ2-4; D remains ambiguous. Trimming left V 0 bases short and J 0 bases short, with 12 bases between. Germline V CDR1 and CDR2: LGHDT, YNNKEL (reference sequence). The CDR3 runs to 17 residues. CDR3 region: CASSQEDLILAKNIQYF. CDR3 coding DNA: TGTGCCAGCAGCCAAGAGGATCTGATACTAGCCAAAAACATTCAGTACTTC.

In regard to this clonotype: A read error may produce the germline difference seen at one junction end. The chain is built from TRBV5-1 and TRBJ2-1; the match to TRBD2 covers 7 bases. This CDR3 comprises 13 residues. CDR1 is SGHRS, CDR2 YFSETQ, per germline. The CDR3 sequence is CAGSLVGGSEQFF. The CDR3 nucleotides are TGCGCCGGCAGCTTGGTGGGGGGGAGTGAGCAGTTCTTC.